This TCR beta chain was captured by sequencing in a study of T cell changes during pregnancy in multiple sclerosis. Germline-derived CDR1 and CDR2 are SGHRS and YFSETQ. The CDR3 extends over 14 amino acids. Trimming removed 7 bases from V and 7 bases from J, with 18 bases in between. TCRdb's table, derived via immunoSEQ multiplex PCR, lists solely in-frame clones and lacks some. The profile shows around 30,000 clones, 85% to 95% of them singletons. The sequenced sample was CD4+ T cells from peripheral blood mononuclear cells, obtained in the second trimester of pregnancy. The chain joins TRBV5-1 to TRBJ2-1; a possible D gene is TRBD1 (6 bases). This sequence originates from a female donor with multiple sclerosis, enrolled in a pregnancy study. The CDR3 nucleotides read TGCGCCAGCCTCCCGATGACAGGTTCTAATGAGCAGTTCTTC. Protein: CASLPMTGSNEQFF. The full variable domain, rest sourced from reference TRBV5-1 and TRBJ2-1, is KAGVTQTPRYLIKTRGQQVTLSCSPISGHRSVSWYQQTPGQGLQFLFEYFSETQRNKGNFPGRFSGRQFSNSRSEMNVSTLELGDSALYLCASLPMTGSNEQFFGPGTRLTVL.